The clone carrying this TCR beta chain showed up just a few times. The antigen remains unidentified. The sample belongs to a study of T cell repertoires in cytomegalovirus infection. Across the study: CMV epitopes used comprised recently identified HLA-C-restricted ones and well-studied HLA-B-restricted ones. Shared public TCR beta signatures pointed to both CMV infection and a matching HLA type. Study-level points and caveats: The response measured ex vivo was dominated by TCR beta clonotypes (HLA-C-restricted and CMV-specific). People with CMV and the relevant HLA were identified by cumulative public TCR beta family frequency.

TCRdb re-called the reads through MiXCR, storing one row per CDR3 protein. The repertoire has 550,000 to 700,000 distinct CDR3 sequences, about 40% of them found once; the top ten carry around 48%. The germline V and J ends were trimmed by 3 bases and 7 bases, with 6 bases remaining between them. The CDR3 spans 11 residues. Per germline, CDR1 SGHVS and CDR2 FQNEAQ. This chain links TRBV7-8 with TRBJ1-1; no firm D call. Material: cultured PBMCs, obtained from culture after CMV antigen stimulation. This clonotype was obtained from a human donor in good health (CMV status not recorded). Some clones in this sample may be carry-over from other donors' samples. The CDR3 protein is CASSFDGEAFF. CDR3 DNA: TGTGCCAGCAGCTTTGACGGTGAAGCTTTCTTT. The full variable domain, its missing parts supplied by reference TRBV7-8 and TRBJ1-1, is GAGVSQSPRYKVAKRGQDVALRCDPISGHVSLFWYQQALGQGPEFLTYFQNEAQLDKSGLPSDRFFAERPEGSVSTLKIQRTQQEDSAVYLCASSFDGEAFFGQGTRLTVV.